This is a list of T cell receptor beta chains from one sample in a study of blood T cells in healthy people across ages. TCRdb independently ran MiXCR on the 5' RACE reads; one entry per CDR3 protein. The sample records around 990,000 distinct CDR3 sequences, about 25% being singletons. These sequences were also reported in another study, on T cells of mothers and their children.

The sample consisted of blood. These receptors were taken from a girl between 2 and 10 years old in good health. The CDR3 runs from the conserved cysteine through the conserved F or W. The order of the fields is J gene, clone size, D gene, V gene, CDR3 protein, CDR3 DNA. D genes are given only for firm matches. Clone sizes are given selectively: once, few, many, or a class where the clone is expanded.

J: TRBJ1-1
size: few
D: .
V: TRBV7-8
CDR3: CASSLGILEMNTEAFF
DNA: TGTGCCAGCAGCTTAGGGATATTAGAAATGAACACTGAAGCTTTCTTT

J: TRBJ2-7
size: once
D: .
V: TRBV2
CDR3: CASYGTLSYEQYF
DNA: TGTGCCAGTTATGGGACCCTCTCCTACGAGCAGTACTTC

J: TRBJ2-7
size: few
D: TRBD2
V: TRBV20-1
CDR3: CSAEKAGVEDEQYF
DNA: TGCAGTGCTGAGAAAGCGGGAGTAGAGGACGAGCAGTACTTC

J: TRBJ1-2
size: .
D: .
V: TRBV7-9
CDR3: CASSLAGVLVTGYTF
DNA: TGTGCCAGCAGCTTAGCGGGAGTTTTGGTAACTGGCTACACCTTC

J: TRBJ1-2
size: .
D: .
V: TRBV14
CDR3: CASSPRQYSQRGYTF
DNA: TGTGCCAGCAGCCCAAGACAATACTCGCAGCGGGGCTACACCTTC

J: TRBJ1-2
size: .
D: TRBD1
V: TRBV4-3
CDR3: CASSQGTESTNYGYTF
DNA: TGCGCCAGCAGTCAGGGGACAGAATCTACTAACTATGGCTACACCTTC

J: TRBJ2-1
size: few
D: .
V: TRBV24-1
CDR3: CATALTHRDEQFF
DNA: TGTGCCACCGCCTTGACCCATAGGGATGAGCAGTTCTTC

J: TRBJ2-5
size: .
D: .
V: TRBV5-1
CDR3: CASSTTEEETQYF
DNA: TGCGCCAGCAGCACGACAGAAGAAGAGACCCAGTACTTC

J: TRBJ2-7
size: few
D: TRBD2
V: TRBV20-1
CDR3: CSARDLGSTSGAYEQYF
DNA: TGCAGTGCTAGAGATCTAGGGTCGACTAGCGGGGCCTACGAGCAGTACTTC

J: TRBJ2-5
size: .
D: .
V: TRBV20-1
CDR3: CSVVSRQPGQETQYF
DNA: TGCAGTGTAGTTTCTCGACAGCCTGGCCAAGAGACCCAGTACTTC

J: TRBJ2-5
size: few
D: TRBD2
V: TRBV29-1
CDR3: CSVGLAGGPIGIETQYF
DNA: TGCAGCGTCGGACTAGCGGGAGGGCCGATAGGTATAGAGACCCAGTACTTC

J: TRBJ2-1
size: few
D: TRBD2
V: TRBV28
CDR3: CASSVPRTGGSYNGQFF
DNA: TGCGCCAGCAGTGTCCCTAGGACGGGAGGCTCCTACAATGGGCAGTTCTTC

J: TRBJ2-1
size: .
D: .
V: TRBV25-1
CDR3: CASSPPRAYNEQFF
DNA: TGTGCCAGCAGTCCCCCACGCGCCTACAATGAGCAGTTCTTC

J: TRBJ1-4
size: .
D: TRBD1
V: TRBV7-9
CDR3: CASVKLLGTTGEKLFF
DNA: TGTGCCAGCGTAAAATTATTGGGGACGACAGGGGAAAAACTGTTTTTT

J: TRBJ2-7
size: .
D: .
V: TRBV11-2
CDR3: CASSPLPGLSYEQYF
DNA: TGTGCCAGCAGCCCGCTGCCGGGACTCTCCTACGAGCAGTACTTC

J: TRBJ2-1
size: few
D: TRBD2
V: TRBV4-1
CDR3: CASSQTPGEGTYNEQFF
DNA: TGCGCCAGCAGCCAAACCCCTGGGGAGGGGACCTACAATGAGCAGTTCTTC

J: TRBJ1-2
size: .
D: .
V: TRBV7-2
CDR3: CASSLLSSYGYTF
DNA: TGTGCCAGCAGCCTCCTGTCGTCTTATGGCTACACCTTC

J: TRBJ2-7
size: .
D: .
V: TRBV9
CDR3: CASSAHFRAMYRSSYEQYF
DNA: TGTGCCAGCAGCGCCCACTTCAGAGCCATGTACAGGAGCTCCTACGAGCAGTACTTC

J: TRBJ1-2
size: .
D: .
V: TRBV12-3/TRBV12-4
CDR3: CASSPSGTSDGYTF
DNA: TGTGCCAGCAGTCCCTCCGGGACATCGGATGGCTACACCTTC

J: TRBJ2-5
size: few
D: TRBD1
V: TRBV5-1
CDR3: CASSEGYRGIETQYF
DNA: TGCGCCAGCAGCGAAGGATACAGGGGTATTGAGACCCAGTACTTC

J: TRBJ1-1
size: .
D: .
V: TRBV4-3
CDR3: CASSQGGIDEAFF
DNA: TGCGCCAGCAGCCAAGGGGGAATTGATGAAGCTTTCTTT

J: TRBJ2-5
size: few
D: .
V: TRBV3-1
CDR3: CASSQARVGETQYF
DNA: TGTGCCAGCAGCCAAGCCAGGGTCGGCGAGACCCAGTACTTC

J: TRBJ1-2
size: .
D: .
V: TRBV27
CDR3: CASSATVAHYGYTF
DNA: TGTGCCAGCAGTGCGACAGTAGCTCACTATGGCTACACCTTC

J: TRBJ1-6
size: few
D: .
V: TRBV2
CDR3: CASSEGNLGSPLHF
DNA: TGTGCCAGCAGTGAGGGGAATCTGGGATCTCCCCTCCACTTT

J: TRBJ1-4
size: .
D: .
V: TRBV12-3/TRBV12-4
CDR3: CASSPESRVWEKLFF
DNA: TGTGCCAGCAGTCCTGAAAGTCGAGTTTGGGAAAAACTGTTTTTT

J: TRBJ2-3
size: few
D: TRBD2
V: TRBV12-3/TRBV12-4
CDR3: CASSGASGSHTQYF
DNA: TGTGCCAGCAGTGGGGCTAGCGGTTCCCATACGCAGTATTTT

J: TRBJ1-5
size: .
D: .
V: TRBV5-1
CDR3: CASSPGLGDNQPQHF
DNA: TGCGCCAGCAGCCCGGGCCTGGGGGATAATCAGCCCCAGCATTTT

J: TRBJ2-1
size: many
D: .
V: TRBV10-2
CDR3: CASSESRGNEQFF
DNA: TGCGCCAGCAGTGAGTCCCGAGGCAATGAGCAGTTCTTC

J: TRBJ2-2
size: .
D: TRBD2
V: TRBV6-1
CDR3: CASAFRMGTSGTGELFF
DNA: TGTGCCAGCGCGTTTAGGATGGGGACTAGCGGAACCGGGGAGCTGTTTTTT

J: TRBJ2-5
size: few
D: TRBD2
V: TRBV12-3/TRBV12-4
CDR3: CASTSGGSLLETQYF
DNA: TGTGCCAGCACCTCGGGGGGATCCCTTCTAGAGACCCAGTACTTC

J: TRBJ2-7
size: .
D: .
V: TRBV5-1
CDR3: CASTMIPTGNYEQYF
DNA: TGCGCCAGCACCATGATACCTACGGGAAACTACGAGCAGTACTTC

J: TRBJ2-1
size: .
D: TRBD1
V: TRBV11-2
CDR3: CASRLTGTGGGEQFF
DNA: TGTGCCAGCAGATTAACCGGGACAGGAGGTGGTGAGCAGTTCTTC

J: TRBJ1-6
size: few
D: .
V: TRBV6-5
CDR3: CASSSSQGMNSPLHF
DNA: TGTGCCAGCAGTTCATCTCAGGGTATGAATTCACCCCTCCACTTT

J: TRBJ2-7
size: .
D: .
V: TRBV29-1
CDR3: CSVADSDSYEQYF
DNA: TGCAGCGTTGCGGACTCAGACTCCTACGAGCAGTACTTC

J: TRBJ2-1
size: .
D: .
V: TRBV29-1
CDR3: CSVEDGFRMSHNEQFF
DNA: TGCAGCGTTGAAGATGGGTTTAGAATGAGCCACAATGAGCAGTTCTTC

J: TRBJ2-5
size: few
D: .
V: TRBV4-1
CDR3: CASSQEQQPQETQYF
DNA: TGCGCCAGCAGCCAAGAACAACAACCCCAAGAGACCCAGTACTTC

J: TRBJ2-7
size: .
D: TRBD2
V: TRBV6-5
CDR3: CASSYEWLAGSPMYEQYF
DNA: TGTGCCAGCAGTTACGAGTGGCTAGCGGGGTCACCCATGTACGAGCAGTACTTC

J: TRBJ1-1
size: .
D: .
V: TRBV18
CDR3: CASSPPPGRIRNTEAFF
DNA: TGTGCCAGCTCGCCACCTCCGGGGAGGATAAGGAACACTGAAGCTTTCTTT

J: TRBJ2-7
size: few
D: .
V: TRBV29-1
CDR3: CSASDSAYEQYF
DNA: TGCAGCGCCTCGGACAGTGCCTACGAGCAGTACTTC

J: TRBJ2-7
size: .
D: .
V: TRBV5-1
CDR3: CASSLGPLDWGYEQYF
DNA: TGCGCCAGCAGCTTGGGGCCGCTGGATTGGGGCTACGAGCAGTACTTC

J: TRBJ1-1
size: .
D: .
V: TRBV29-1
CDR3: CSGNRANTEAFF
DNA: TGCAGCGGGAACAGGGCGAACACTGAAGCTTTCTTT

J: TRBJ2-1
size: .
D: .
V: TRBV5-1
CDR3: CASSLSLGGSYNEQFF
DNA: TGCGCCAGCAGCTTGTCCCTCGGCGGGTCCTACAATGAGCAGTTCTTC

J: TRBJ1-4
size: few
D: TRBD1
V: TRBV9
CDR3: CASSLKQGRNEKLFF
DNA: TGTGCCAGCAGCCTTAAACAGGGGCGGAATGAAAAACTGTTTTTT

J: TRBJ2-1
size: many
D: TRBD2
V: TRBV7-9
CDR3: CASSPSGAYNEQFF
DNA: TGTGCCAGCAGTCCTAGCGGGGCCTACAATGAGCAGTTCTTC

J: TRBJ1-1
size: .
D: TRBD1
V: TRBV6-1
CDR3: CASSPNRDRFMNTEAFF
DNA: TGTGCCAGCAGTCCGAACCGGGACAGATTCATGAACACTGAAGCTTTCTTT

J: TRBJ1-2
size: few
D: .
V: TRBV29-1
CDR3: CSGRGANYGYTF
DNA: TGCAGCGGTAGAGGAGCTAACTATGGCTACACCTTC

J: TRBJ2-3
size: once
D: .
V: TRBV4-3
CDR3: CASSQAYRLPGRTNSDTQYF
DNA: TGCGCCAGCAGCCAAGCTTACAGGTTACCGGGACGGACGAACTCAGATACGCAGTATTTT